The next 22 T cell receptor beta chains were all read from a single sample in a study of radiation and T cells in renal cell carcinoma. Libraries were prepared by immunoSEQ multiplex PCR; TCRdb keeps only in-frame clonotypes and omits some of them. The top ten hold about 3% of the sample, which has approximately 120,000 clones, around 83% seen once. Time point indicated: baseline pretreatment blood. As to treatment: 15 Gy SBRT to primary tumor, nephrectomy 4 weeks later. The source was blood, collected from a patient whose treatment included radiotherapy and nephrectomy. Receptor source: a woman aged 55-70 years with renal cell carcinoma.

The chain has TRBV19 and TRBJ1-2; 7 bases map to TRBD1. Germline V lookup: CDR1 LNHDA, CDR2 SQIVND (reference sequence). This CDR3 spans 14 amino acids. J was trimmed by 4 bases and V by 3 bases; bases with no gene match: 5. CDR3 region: CASSMTGTAYGYTF. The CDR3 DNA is TGTGCCAGTAGTATGACCGGGACAGCCTATGGCTACACCTTC. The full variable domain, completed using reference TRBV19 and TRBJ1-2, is DGGITQSPKYLFRKEGQNVTLSCEQNLNHDAMYWYRQDPGQGLRLIYYSQIVNDFQKGDIAEGYSVSREKKESFPLTVTSAQKNPTAFYLCASSMTGTAYGYTFGSGTRLTVV.

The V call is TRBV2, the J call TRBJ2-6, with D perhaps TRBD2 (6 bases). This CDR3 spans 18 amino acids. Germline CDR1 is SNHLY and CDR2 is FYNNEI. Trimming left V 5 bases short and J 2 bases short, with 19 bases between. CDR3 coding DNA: TGTGCCAGCAGTTTTGCCGGGAGACCAAGAACTGGGGCCAACGTCCTGACTTTC. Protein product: CASSFAGRPRTGANVLTF.

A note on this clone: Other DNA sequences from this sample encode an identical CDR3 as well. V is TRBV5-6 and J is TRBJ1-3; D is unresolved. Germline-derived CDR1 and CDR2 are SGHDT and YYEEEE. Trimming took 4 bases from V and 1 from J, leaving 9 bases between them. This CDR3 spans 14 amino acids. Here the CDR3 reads CASSLGNSGNTIYF. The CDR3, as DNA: TGTGCCAGCAGCCTTGGTAATTCTGGAAACACCATATATTTT.

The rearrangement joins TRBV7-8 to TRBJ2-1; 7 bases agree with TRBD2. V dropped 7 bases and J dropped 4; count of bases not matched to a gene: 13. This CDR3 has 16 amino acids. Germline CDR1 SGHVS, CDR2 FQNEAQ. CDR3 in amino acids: CASTPGREVLYNEQFF. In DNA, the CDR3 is TGTGCCAGCACCCCCGGACGGGAGGTACTATACAATGAGCAGTTCTTC.

The CDR3 DNA is TGTGCCAGCAGGGGGCGGCCGCTGAACACTGAAGCTTTCTTT. Amino acid sequence: CASRGRPLNTEAFF. The gene calls are TRBV11-1 and TRBJ1-1, with D possibly matching TRBD1 (5 bases). The CDR3 is 14 residues long. The V gene lost 6 bases and the J gene lost 0 bases, with 11 bases spanning the gap. Germline CDR1 is SGHAT and CDR2 is FQDESV (reference sequence).

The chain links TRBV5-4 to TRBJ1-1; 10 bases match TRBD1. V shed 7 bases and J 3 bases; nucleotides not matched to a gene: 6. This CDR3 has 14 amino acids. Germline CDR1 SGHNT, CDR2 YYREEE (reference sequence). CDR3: CASARDRGDTEAFF. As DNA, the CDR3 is TGTGCCAGCGCCCGGGACAGGGGAGACACTGAAGCTTTCTTT.

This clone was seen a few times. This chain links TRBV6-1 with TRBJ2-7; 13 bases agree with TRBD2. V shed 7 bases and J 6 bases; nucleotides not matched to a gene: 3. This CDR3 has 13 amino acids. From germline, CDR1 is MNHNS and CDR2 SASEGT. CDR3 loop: CASTGLAGVEQYF. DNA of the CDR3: TGTGCCAGCACCGGACTAGCGGGAGTCGAGCAGTACTTC.

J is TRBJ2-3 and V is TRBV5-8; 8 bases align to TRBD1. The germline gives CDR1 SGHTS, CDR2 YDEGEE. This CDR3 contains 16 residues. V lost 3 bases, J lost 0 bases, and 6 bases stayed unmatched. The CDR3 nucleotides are TGTGCCAGCAGCTCGGCAGGGGGCCGGAGCACAGATACGCAGTATTTT. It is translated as CASSSAGGRSTDTQYF.

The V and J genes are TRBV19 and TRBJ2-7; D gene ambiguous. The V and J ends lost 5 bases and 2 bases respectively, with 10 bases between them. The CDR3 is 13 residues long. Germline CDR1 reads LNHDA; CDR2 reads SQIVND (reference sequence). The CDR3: CASSPQTAYEQYF. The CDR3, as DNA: TGTGCCAGTAGTCCCCAGACTGCCTACGAGCAGTACTTC.

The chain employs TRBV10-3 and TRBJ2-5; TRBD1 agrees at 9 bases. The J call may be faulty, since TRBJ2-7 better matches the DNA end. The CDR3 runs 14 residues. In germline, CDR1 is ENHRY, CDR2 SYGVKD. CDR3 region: CAISPRTGVDEQYF. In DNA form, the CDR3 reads TGTGCCATCAGCCCTAGGACAGGGGTGGACGAGCAGTACTTC.

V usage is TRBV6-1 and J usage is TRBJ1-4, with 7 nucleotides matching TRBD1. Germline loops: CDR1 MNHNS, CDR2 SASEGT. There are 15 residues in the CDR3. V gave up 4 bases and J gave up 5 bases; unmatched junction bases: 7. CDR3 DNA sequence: TGTGCCAGCAGTGCGTTAGGGGGCGGCAATGAAAAACTGTTTTTT. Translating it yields CASSALGGGNEKLFF.

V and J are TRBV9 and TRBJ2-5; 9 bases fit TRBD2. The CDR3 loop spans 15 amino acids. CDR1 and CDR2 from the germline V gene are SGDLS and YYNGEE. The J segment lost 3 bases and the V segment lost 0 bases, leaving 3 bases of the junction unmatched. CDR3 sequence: CASSVGLAGEETQYF. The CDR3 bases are TGTGCCAGCAGCGTAGGGTTAGCGGGGGAAGAGACCCAGTACTTC.

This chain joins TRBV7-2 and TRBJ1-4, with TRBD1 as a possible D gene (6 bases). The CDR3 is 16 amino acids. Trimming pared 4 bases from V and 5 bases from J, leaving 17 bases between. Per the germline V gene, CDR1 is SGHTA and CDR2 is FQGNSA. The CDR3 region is CASSYFPGAANEKLFF. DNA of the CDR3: TGTGCCAGCAGCTACTTCCCAGGGGCAGCGAATGAAAAACTGTTTTTT.

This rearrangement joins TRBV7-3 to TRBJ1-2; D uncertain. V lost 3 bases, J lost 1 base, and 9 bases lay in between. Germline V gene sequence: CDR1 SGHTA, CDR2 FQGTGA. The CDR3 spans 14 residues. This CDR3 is CASSLGTGNYGYTF. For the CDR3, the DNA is TGTGCCAGCAGCTTGGGAACCGGTAACTATGGCTACACCTTC.

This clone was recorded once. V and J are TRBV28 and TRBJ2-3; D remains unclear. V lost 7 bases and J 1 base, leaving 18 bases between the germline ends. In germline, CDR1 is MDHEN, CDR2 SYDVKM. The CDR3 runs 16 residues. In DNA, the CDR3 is TGTGCCAGCACCCTTAACCAAGAATGGGGCACAGATACGCAGTATTTT. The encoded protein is CASTLNQEWGTDTQYF.

The CDR3, as DNA: TGTGCCAGCAGTTACCAAACAGGTTTCGAGCAGTACTTC. The encoded protein is CASSYQTGFEQYF. The chain employs TRBV6-5 and TRBJ2-7; a weak D match, TRBD1 (5 bases). Trimming removed 2 bases at V and 6 bases at J, with 11 bases between. This CDR3 is 13 amino acids long. The germline V gene encodes CDR1 MNHEY and CDR2 SVGAGI.

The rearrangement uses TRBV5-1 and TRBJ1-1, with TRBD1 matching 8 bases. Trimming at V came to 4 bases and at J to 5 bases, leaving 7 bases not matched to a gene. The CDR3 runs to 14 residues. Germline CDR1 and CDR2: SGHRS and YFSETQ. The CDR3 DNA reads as TGCGCCAGCAGCGGCCAGGGGGCGGGTACTGAAGCTTTCTTT. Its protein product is CASSGQGAGTEAFF.

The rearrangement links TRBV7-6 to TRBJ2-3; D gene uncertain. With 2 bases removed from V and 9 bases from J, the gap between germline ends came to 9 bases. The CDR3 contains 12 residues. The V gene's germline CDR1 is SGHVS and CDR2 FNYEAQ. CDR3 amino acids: CASSLSGKTQYF. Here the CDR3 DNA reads TGTGCCAGCAGCTTAAGTGGTAAAACGCAGTATTTT.

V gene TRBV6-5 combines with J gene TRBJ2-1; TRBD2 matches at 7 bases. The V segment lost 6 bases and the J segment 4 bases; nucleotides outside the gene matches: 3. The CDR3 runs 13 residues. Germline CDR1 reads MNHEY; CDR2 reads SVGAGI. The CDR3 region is CASRGTNYNEQFF. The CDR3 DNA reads TGTGCCAGCAGGGGGACTAATTACAATGAGCAGTTCTTC.

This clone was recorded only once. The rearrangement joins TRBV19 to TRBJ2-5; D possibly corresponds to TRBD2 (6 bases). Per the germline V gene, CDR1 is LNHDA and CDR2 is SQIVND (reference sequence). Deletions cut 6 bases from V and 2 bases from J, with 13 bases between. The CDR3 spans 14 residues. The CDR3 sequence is CASRGTYIQETQYF. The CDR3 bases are TGTGCCAGTAGAGGGACTTACATTCAAGAGACCCAGTACTTC.

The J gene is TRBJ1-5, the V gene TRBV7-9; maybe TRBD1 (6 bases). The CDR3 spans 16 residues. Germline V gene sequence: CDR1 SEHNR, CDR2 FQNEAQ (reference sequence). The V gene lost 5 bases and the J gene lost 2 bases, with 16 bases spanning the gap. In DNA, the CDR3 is TGTGCCAGCAGCCGAGGACAGTCGCTCGGCAATCAGCCCCAGCATTTT. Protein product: CASSRGQSLGNQPQHF.

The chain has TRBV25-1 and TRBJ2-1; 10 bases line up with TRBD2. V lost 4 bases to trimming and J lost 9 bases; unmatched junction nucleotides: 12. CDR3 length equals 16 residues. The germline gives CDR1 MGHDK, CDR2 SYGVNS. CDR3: CASSVRGAGGQGEQFF. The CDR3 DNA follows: TGTGCCAGCAGTGTCCGAGGAGCGGGAGGGCAAGGTGAGCAGTTCTTC. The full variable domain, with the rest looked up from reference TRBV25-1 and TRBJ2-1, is EADIYQTPRYLVIGTGKKITLECSQTMGHDKMYWYQQDPGMELHLIHYSYGVNSTEKGDLSSESTVSRIRTEHFPLTLESARPSHTSQYLCASSVRGAGGQGEQFFGPGTRLTVL.